The sequence of this T cell receptor (beta chain) was determined in a study of naive and memory T cell subsets. The CDR3 spans 16 residues. J was trimmed by 1 base and V by 4 bases; bases with no gene match: 6. Germline CDR1 is SEHNR and CDR2 is FQNEAQ (reference sequence). Two oligonucleotides, mixed equimolar, formed the beta constant-region primer covering TRBC1 and TRBC2. Four rounds of PCR amplified the ligated cDNA using nested alpha and beta constant-region primers plus SP2. TCRdb recomputed calls from the UMI-ligation and nested PCR reads with MiXCR, one row per CDR3 protein. The sample consists of 120,000 to 150,000 distinct CDR3 sequences, about 15% of them appearing once.

Sequencing input: naive CD4+ T cells from blood. This sequence originates from a human donor in good health. This sequence joins TRBV7-9 and TRBJ1-5, with 8 bases identical to TRBD1. CDR3 sequence (DNA): TGTGCCAGCAGCTCTTGGACAGGGTCGAGCAATCAGCCCCAGCATTTT. It is translated as CASSSWTGSSNQPQHF.